A selection of T cell receptor beta chains follows, all from one sample in a study of identical twins. TCRdb reprocessed the 5' RACE reads with MiXCR, giving one entry per CDR3 protein. The table records 1.5 million to 2 million distinct CDR3 sequences, about 32% of them present only once. Source material: cord blood. The origin of the receptors is a newborn girl in good health. CDR3s include the opening cysteine and the closing phenylalanine or tryptophan. The D gene is left open where the match is weak. Some rows have no size entry. The others give once, few or many, or a class for an expanded clone.

D,J,size,V,DNA,CDR3
-,TRBJ1-2,-,TRBV14,TGTGCCAGCAGCCAAGGGCGGCAGCTTCCTAACTATGGCTACACCTTC,CASSQGRQLPNYGYTF
-,TRBJ2-1,-,TRBV20-1,TGCAGTGCTAGAGATCGTATCGGGAGCTCCTACAATGAGCAGTTCTTC,CSARDRIGSSYNEQFF
TRBD2,TRBJ2-5,-,TRBV3-1,TGTGCCAGCAGCCAAGAACCGGGACTAGCGGGTCAAGAGACCCAGTACTTC,CASSQEPGLAGQETQYF
TRBD1,TRBJ1-2,-,TRBV10-3,TGTGCCATCAGTGAGGGAGACAGGGGTGGCTACACCTTC,CAISEGDRGGYTF
-,TRBJ1-1,-,TRBV4-2,TGTGCCAGCAGCCAAGAGCCGGGAGTGAACACTGAAGCTTTCTTT,CASSQEPGVNTEAFF
TRBD2,TRBJ2-1,many,TRBV2,TGTGCCAGCAGGCGGACTAGCGGGGGGAGCAATGAGCAGTTCTTC,CASRRTSGGSNEQFF
-,TRBJ1-2,many,TRBV4-2,TGTGCCAGCAGCCAAGATCGGGGCTACACCTTC,CASSQDRGYTF
-,TRBJ2-5,few,TRBV21-1,TGTGCCAGCAGCAAAAGGTCCGACAGGGGGCGATTTCAAGAGACCCAGTACTTC,CASSKRSDRGRFQETQYF
TRBD1,TRBJ1-2,few,TRBV20-1,TGCAGTGCTCCTAATCAGGGGGGGGCCCTAGGCTACACCTTC,CSAPNQGGALGYTF
TRBD2,TRBJ2-7,-,TRBV7-2,TGTGCCAGCAGCTTTCTCCCCTTTGGGACTAGCTACAATGAGCAGTACTTC,CASSFLPFGTSYNEQYF
-,TRBJ2-7,few,TRBV11-2,TGTGCCAGCAGCTTAGGGATAACCGTCTACGAGCAGTACTTC,CASSLGITVYEQYF
TRBD1,TRBJ1-4,few,TRBV7-8,TGTGCCAGCAGCCCCTTCCCCAGGGGGCGCGATGAAAAACTGTTTTTT,CASSPFPRGRDEKLFF
TRBD2,TRBJ2-1,many,TRBV5-1,TGTGCCAGCAGTGGTGGGGGGGCCTACAATGAGCAGTTCTTC,CASSGGGAYNEQFF
TRBD2,TRBJ2-1,few,TRBV28,TGTGCCAGCAGAACCGCCGCTAGCGGGAGGGGGAAACAGTTCTTC,CASRTAASGRGKQFF
-,TRBJ1-2,-,TRBV6-5,TGTGCCAGCAGTGTCAGTACGAACTATGGCTACACCTTC,CASSVSTNYGYTF
-,TRBJ2-3,-,TRBV6-1,TGTGCCAGCAGTGACTTTAGCACAGATACGCAGTATTTT,CASSDFSTDTQYF
TRBD1,TRBJ1-1,-,TRBV10-3,TGTGCCATCAGTGAGGGTACAGGGGGCACTGAAGCTTTCTTT,CAISEGTGGTEAFF
-,TRBJ2-1,-,TRBV10-3,TGTGCCATCGGTGAGAGGAAAGCGCGAAATGAGCAGTTCTTC,CAIGERKARNEQFF
-,TRBJ2-7,few,TRBV28,TGTGCCAGCAGTCCCTCCTTAACAGGCTACGAGCAGTACTTC,CASSPSLTGYEQYF
TRBD1,TRBJ2-3,few,TRBV7-9,TGTGCCAGCAGCTTAGTGATTTCCCGGGACAGGGGGCGCGGAGATACGCAGTATTTT,CASSLVISRDRGRGDTQYF
TRBD1,TRBJ2-5,-,TRBV28,TGTGCCAGCACCCCCGGGACAGGAAGTCAAGAGACCCAGTACTTC,CASTPGTGSQETQYF
TRBD1,TRBJ1-5,many,TRBV6-5,TGTGCCAGCAGTCCTCGACAGGGTCGGCAGCCCCAGCATTTT,CASSPRQGRQPQHF
-,TRBJ1-5,once,TRBV20-1,TGCAGTGCCCCCCCGGGCAGGAGAGATCAGCCCCAGCATTTT,CSAPPGRRDQPQHF
-,TRBJ2-5,-,TRBV9,TGTGCCAGCAGCGCCGCGAACAGGGAGACCCAGTACTTC,CASSAANRETQYF
-,TRBJ1-1,-,TRBV28,TGTGCCAGCAGTAGGGACACCATAACACTCCCTGTAGCTGAAGCTTTCTTT,CASSRDTITLPVAEAFF
-,TRBJ2-1,-,TRBV19,TGTGCCAGTAGTATGGAGGGGGCCAATGAGCAGTTCTTC,CASSMEGANEQFF
TRBD2,TRBJ2-1,few,TRBV25-1,TGTGCCAGCAGGGGTCGCGGGACGGTCTCTAGCGGGAGGTTGGATGAGCAGTTCTTC,CASRGRGTVSSGRLDEQFF
-,TRBJ2-1,many,TRBV12-3/TRBV12-4,TGTGCCAGCAGTTTCGGTGAGCAGTTCTTC,CASSFGEQFF
-,TRBJ2-5,many,TRBV5-1,TGCGCCAGCAGCCACACGGAAAGATTCCAAGAGACCCAGTACTTC,CASSHTERFQETQYF
-,TRBJ2-2,-,TRBV24-1,TGTGCCACCAGTGATTTAGGGCTAACCTTTAACACCGGGGAGCTGTTTTTT,CATSDLGLTFNTGELFF
TRBD2,TRBJ2-1,-,TRBV4-1,TGCGCCAGCAGCCAAAATAGCGGGGGGTTTGTCAATGAGCAGTTCTTC,CASSQNSGGFVNEQFF
TRBD2,TRBJ2-1,many,TRBV12-3/TRBV12-4,TGTGCCAGCAGTCTGAGACTAGCGGGCAGGGATGAGCAGTTCTTC,CASSLRLAGRDEQFF
TRBD2,TRBJ2-1,-,TRBV25-1,TGTGCCAGCAGTGAAGCGACTAGCGGGGGCTACGATGAGCAGTTCTTC,CASSEATSGGYDEQFF
-,TRBJ2-3,few,TRBV6-5,TGTGCCAGCAGTTACACCGGGACCGGGGTTGATACGCAGTATTTT,CASSYTGTGVDTQYF
-,TRBJ2-5,-,TRBV21-1,TGTGCCACCGCCCCGGCGCTACACCAAGAGACCCAGTACTTC,CATAPALHQETQYF
TRBD1,TRBJ2-3,-,TRBV12-3/TRBV12-4,TGTGCCAGCGGGACAGGGGATAGAACAGATACGGAGTATTTT,CASGTGDRTDTEYF
-,TRBJ1-3,-,TRBV6-6,TGTGCCAGCAGTTACTCAACCGGCGGAAACACCATATATTTT,CASSYSTGGNTIYF
-,TRBJ2-1,few,TRBV3-1,TGTGCCGGCAGCCAAGTTAACAGTCCCTACAATGAGCAGTTCTTC,CAGSQVNSPYNEQFF
-,TRBJ2-3,-,TRBV5-1,TGCGCCAGCAGCTCCTACTCAGGGGAGGGCACAGATACGCAGTATTTT,CASSSYSGEGTDTQYF
-,TRBJ1-1,-,TRBV20-1,TGCAGTGCCAATTCGTATGGGACTTACACTGAAGCTTTCTTT,CSANSYGTYTEAFF
TRBD2,TRBJ2-2,few,TRBV12-3/TRBV12-4,TGTGCCAGCAGCGAAAAACTTAGGGGTCTAGCGGGAGGGAGAAACACCGGGGAGCTGTTTTTT,CASSEKLRGLAGGRNTGELFF
TRBD2,TRBJ2-7,many,TRBV10-3,TGTGCCATCACTAGCGGGAGCTCCTACGAGCAGTACTTC,CAITSGSSYEQYF
-,TRBJ2-3,-,TRBV24-1,TGTGCCACCAGTGCCCGGGGGCCCACAGATACGCAGTATTTT,CATSARGPTDTQYF
-,TRBJ2-2,few,TRBV2,TGTGCCAGCAGTGATTACCAGGTCGGGCCCGGGGAGCTGTTTTTT,CASSDYQVGPGELFF
-,TRBJ1-5,-,TRBV20-1,TGCAGTGCTATAATCCGACGAGGGTCTAATCAGCCCCAGCATTTT,CSAIIRRGSNQPQHF